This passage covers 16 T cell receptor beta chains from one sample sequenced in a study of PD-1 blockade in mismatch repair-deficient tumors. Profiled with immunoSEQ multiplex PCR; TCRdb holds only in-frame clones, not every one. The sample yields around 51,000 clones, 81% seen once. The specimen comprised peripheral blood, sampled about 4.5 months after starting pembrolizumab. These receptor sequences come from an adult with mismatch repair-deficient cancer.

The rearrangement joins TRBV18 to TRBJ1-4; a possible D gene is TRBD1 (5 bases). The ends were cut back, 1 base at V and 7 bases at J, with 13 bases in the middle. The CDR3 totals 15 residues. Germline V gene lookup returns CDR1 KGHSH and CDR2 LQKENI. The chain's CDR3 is CASSPLTGGGEKLFF. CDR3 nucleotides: TGTGCCAGCTCACCACTAACAGGTGGGGGTGAAAAACTGTTTTTT. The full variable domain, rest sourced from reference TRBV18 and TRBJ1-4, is NAGVMQNPRHLVRRRGQEARLRCSPMKGHSHVYWYRQLPEEGLKFMVYLQKENIIDESGMPKERFSAEFPKEGPSILRIQQVVRGDSAAYFCASSPLTGGGEKLFFGSGTQLSVL.

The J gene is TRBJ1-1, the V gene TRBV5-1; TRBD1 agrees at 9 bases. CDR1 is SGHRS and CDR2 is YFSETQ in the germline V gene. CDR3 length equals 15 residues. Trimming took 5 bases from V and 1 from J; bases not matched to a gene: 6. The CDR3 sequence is CASRESGQGNTEAFF. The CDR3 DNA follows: TGCGCCAGCAGAGAATCGGGACAGGGGAACACTGAAGCTTTCTTT.

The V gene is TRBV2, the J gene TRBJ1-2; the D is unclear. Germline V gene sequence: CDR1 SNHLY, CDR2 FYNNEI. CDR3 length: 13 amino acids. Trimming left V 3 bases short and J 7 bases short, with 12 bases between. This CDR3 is CASSDSTLGGYTF. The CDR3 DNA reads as TGTGCCAGCAGTGATTCGACTCTGGGTGGCTACACCTTC.

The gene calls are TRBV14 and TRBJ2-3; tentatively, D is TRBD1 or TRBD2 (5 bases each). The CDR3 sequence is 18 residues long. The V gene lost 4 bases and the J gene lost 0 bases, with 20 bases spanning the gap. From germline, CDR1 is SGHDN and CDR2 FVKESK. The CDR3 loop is CASSRRQGGSGSTDTQYF. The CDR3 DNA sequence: TGTGCCAGCAGCCGGCGTCAGGGTGGTTCGGGGAGCACAGATACGCAGTATTTT.

This CDR3 reads CASSGTDNNEQFF. The CDR3 DNA reads as TGTGCCAGCAGCGGGACGGATAACAATGAGCAGTTCTTC. This sequence joins TRBV9 and TRBJ2-1, with D unclear. Germline CDR1 SGDLS, CDR2 YYNGEE. V lost 3 bases and J lost 5, with 9 bases in between. The CDR3 runs to 13 residues.

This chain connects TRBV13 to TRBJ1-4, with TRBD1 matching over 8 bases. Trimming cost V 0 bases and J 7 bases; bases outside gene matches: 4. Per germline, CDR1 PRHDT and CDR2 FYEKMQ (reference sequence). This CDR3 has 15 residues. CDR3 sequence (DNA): TGTGCCAGCAGCTTAGGGACAGGGGCGGCTGAAAAACTGTTTTTT. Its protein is CASSLGTGAAEKLFF.

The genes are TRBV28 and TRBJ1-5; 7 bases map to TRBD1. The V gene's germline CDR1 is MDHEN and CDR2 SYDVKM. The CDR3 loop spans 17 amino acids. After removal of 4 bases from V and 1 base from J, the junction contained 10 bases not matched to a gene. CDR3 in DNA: TGTGCCAGCAGTTCCCAACAGGGGAAGGCCAGCAATCAGCCCCAGCATTTT. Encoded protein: CASSSQQGKASNQPQHF. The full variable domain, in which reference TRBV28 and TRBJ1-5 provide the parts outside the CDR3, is DVKVTQSSRYLVKRTGEKVFLECVQDMDHENMFWYRQDPGLGLRLIYFSYDVKMKEKGDIPEGYSVSREKKERFSLILESASTNQTSMYLCASSSQQGKASNQPQHFGDGTRLSIL.

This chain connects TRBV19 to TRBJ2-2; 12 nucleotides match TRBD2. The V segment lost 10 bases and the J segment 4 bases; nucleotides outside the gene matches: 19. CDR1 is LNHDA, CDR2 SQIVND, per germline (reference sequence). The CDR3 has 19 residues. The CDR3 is CATEDSETSGRIGTGELFF. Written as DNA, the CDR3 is TGTGCCACCGAGGACAGCGAAACTAGCGGGAGGATCGGCACCGGGGAGCTGTTTTTT. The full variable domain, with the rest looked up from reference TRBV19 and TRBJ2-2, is DGGITQSPKYLFRKEGQNVTLSCEQNLNHDAMYWYRQDPGQGLRLIYYSQIVNDFQKGDIAEGYSVSREKKESFPLTVTSAQKNPTAFYLCATEDSETSGRIGTGELFFGEGSRLTVL.

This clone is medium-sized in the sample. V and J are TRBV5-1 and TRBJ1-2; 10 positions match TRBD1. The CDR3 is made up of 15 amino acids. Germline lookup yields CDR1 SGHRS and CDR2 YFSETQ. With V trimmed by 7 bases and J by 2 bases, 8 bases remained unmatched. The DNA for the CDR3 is TGCGCCAGCCGGGACAGGGGTTCTTACAACTATGGCTACACCTTC. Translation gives CASRDRGSYNYGYTF.

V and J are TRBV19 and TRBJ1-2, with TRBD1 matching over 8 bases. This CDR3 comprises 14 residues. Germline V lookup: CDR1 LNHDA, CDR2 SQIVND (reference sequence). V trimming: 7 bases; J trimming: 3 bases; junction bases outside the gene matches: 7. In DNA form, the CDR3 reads TGTGCCAGTAACCGCCCGGACAGGGACTATGGCTACACCTTC. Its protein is CASNRPDRDYGYTF.

CDR3 sequence reads: CASSLTTGVGQFF. CDR3 DNA: TGTGCCAGCAGTTTAACAACGGGGGTCGGGCAGTTCTTC. This chain uses TRBV6-5 with TRBJ2-1, with D perhaps matching TRBD2 (6 bases). Germline V gene sequence: CDR1 MNHEY, CDR2 SVGAGI. The CDR3 runs to 13 residues. V lost 4 bases to trimming and J lost 12 bases, with 16 bases between them.

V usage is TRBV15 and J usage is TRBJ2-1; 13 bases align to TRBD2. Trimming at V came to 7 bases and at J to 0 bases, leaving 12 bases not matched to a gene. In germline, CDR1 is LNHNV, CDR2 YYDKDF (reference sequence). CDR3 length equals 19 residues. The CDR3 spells CATNRLAGGRVSSYNEQFF. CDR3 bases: TGTGCCACCAACCGACTAGCGGGGGGTCGGGTGTCCTCCTACAATGAGCAGTTCTTC.

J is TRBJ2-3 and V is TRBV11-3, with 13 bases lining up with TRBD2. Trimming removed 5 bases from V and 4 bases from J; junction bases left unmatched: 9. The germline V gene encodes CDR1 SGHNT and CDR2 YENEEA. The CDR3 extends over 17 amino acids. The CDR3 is CASSKRLAGGAADTQYF. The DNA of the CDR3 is TGTGCCAGCAGCAAACGACTAGCGGGAGGCGCCGCAGATACGCAGTATTTT. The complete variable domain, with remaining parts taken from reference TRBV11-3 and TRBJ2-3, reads EAGVVQSPRYKIIEKKQPVAFWCNPISGHNTLYWYLQNLGQGPELLIRYENEEAVDDSQLPKDRFSAERLKGVDSTLKIQPAELGDSAVYLCASSKRLAGGAADTQYFGPGTRLTVL.

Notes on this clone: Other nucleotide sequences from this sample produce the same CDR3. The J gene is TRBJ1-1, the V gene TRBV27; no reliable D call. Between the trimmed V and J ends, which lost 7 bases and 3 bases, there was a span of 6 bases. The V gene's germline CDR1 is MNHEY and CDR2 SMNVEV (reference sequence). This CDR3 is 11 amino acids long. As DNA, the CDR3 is TGTGCCAGCACTGGGTACACTGAAGCTTTCTTT. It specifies CASTGYTEAFF.

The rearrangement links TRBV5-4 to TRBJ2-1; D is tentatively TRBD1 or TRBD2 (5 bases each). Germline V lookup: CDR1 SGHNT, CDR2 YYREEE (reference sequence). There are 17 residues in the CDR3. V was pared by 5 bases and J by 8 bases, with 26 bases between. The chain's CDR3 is CASSPPPGPRADHEQFF. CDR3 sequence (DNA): TGTGCCAGCAGTCCTCCCCCGGGACCAAGGGCTGATCATGAGCAGTTCTTC.

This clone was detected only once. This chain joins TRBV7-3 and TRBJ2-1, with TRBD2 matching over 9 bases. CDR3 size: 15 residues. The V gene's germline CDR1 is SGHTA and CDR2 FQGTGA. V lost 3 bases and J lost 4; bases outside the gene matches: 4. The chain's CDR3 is CASSFAGGGYNEQFF. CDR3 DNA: TGTGCCAGCAGCTTCGCGGGAGGGGGGTACAATGAGCAGTTCTTC.